The 7 T cell receptor beta chains given below trace back to one sample, sequenced in a study of blood T cells in healthy people across ages. PCR was performed a second time for about 7 to 11 cycles using a sample-barcoded 5' primer and a J-beta primer mix. TCRdb itself ran the 5' RACE reads through MiXCR, one entry per CDR3 protein. Of 1.5 million to 2 million distinct CDR3 sequences in the sample, 28% were seen once. The material sequenced was blood. The receptor set was obtained from a woman in her twenties or thirties in good health.

On this clonotype itself: One end of the junction fails to match germline, which may point to a read error. This chain connects TRBV4-3 to TRBJ2-1, with TRBD2 matching over 7 bases. The germline gives CDR1 LGHNA, CDR2 YSLEER. This CDR3 is built from 18 residues. In DNA, the CDR3 is TGCGTCAGCAGCCAAGATCGGGCTAGCGGACAAAATCTCAATGAGCAGTTCTTC. Protein sequence: CVSSQDRASGQNLNEQFF.

The sample holds many counts of this clonotype. CDR3 loop: CSVSTGFETQYF. Here the CDR3 DNA reads TGCAGCGTGTCGACAGGTTTTGAGACCCAGTACTTC. The V call is TRBV29-1, the J call TRBJ2-5; D possibly corresponds to TRBD1 (6 bases). This CDR3 region has 12 residues. Between the trimmed V and J ends, which lost 6 bases and 5 bases, there was a span of 13 bases. CDR1 and CDR2 from the germline V gene are SQVTM and ANQGSEA.

V is TRBV25-1 and J is TRBJ1-1; no clear D. Germline CDR1 MGHDK, CDR2 SYGVNS. The CDR3 runs 14 residues. V was cut by 3 bases and J by 3 bases, with 11 bases left in between. The CDR3 sequence is CASSDVSAHTEAFF. DNA for the CDR3: TGTGCCAGCAGTGATGTTAGTGCTCACACTGAAGCTTTCTTT. Combining the CDR3 with reference TRBV25-1 and TRBJ1-1 gives the whole variable domain EADIYQTPRYLVIGTGKKITLECSQTMGHDKMYWYQQDPGMELHLIHYSYGVNSTEKGDLSSESTVSRIRTEHFPLTLESARPSHTSQYLCASSDVSAHTEAFFGQGTRLTVV.

The chain joins TRBV6-2 or TRBV6-3 to TRBJ2-7; D unclear. The CDR3 spans 14 residues. Trimming left V 6 bases short and J 9 bases short, with 21 bases between. Germline values: CDR1 MNHEY, CDR2 SVGEGT. In DNA, the CDR3 is TGTGCCAGCAGCCTCCTTGGGTTTTCTGGACGGCAGTACTTC. Translating it yields CASSLLGFSGRQYF.

This clonotype was detected ten times or more. The CDR3 nucleotides read TGTGCCAGCAGCCGACAGGGTCATAATTCACCCCTCCACTTT. It translates to CASSRQGHNSPLHF. The chain recombines TRBV12-3 or TRBV12-4 with TRBJ1-6, with 7 nucleotides matching TRBD1. Losses at the gene ends were 6 bases for V and 5 bases for J; bases not matched to a gene: 4. The CDR3 spans 14 residues.

This clonotype was seen ten or more times. The chain combines TRBV3-1 with TRBJ1-2, with a tentative D call TRBD1 (5 bases). V was cut by 0 bases and J by 9 bases, with 11 bases left in between. The CDR3 extends over 13 amino acids. Germline V CDR1 and CDR2: LGHDT, YNNKEL (reference sequence). The CDR3 here is CASSQDLGGRYTF. CDR3 sequence (DNA): TGTGCCAGCAGCCAAGATCTTGGGGGACGCTACACCTTC.

This clonotype turned up a few times. The rearrangement links TRBV5-1 to TRBJ1-4; tentative D call: TRBD1 (6 bases). Trimming removed 4 bases at V and 7 bases at J, with 14 bases between. The CDR3 is made up of 14 amino acids. CDR1 SGHRS and CDR2 YFSETQ come from the germline V gene. Here the CDR3 reads CASSADSTTEKLFF. The CDR3 DNA follows: TGCGCCAGCAGCGCGGACAGTACCACTGAAAAACTGTTTTTT.